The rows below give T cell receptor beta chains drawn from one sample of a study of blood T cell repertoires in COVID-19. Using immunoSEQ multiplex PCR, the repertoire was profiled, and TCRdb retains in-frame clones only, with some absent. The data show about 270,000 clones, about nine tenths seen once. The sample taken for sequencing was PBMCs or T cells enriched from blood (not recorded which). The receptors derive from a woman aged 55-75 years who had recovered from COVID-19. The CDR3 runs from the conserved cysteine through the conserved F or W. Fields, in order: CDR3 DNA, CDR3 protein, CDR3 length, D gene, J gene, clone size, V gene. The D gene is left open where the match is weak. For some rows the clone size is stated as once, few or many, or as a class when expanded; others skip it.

CDR3 DNA: TGTGCCAGCACTATGAGACTTTTAAATGAGCAGTTCTTC; CDR3 protein: CASTMRLLNEQFF; CDR3 length: 13; D gene: -; J gene: TRBJ2-1; clone size: -; V gene: TRBV12-3/TRBV12-4
CDR3 DNA: TGTGCCAGCAGCAAAGAGGAGAGCGGGAGGGCGGAATCCGAGCAGTACTTC; CDR3 protein: CASSKEESGRAESEQYF; CDR3 length: 17; D gene: -; J gene: TRBJ2-7; clone size: -; V gene: TRBV21-1
CDR3 DNA: TGTGCCAGCAGCCGGACAGGGGGCGGGACTGAAGCTTTCTTT; CDR3 protein: CASSRTGGGTEAFF; CDR3 length: 14; D gene: TRBD1; J gene: TRBJ1-1; clone size: once; V gene: TRBV11-2
CDR3 DNA: TGTGCTAGTGGTTACAGGCTTAATGAAAAACTGTTTTTT; CDR3 protein: CASGYRLNEKLFF; CDR3 length: 13; D gene: -; J gene: TRBJ1-4; clone size: -; V gene: TRBV12-5
CDR3 DNA: TGTGCCAGCAGCTTAAAGCCAGCGGACCCTACGCAGTATTTT; CDR3 protein: CASSLKPADPTQYF; CDR3 length: 14; D gene: -; J gene: TRBJ2-3; clone size: -; V gene: TRBV13
CDR3 DNA: TGTGCCAGCAGCTTACCGGGACTAGCGGGAGCCAATTACCTCGAGCAGTACTTC; CDR3 protein: CASSLPGLAGANYLEQYF; CDR3 length: 18; D gene: TRBD2; J gene: TRBJ2-7; clone size: -; V gene: TRBV7-8
CDR3 DNA: TGTGCCAGCAGTCGGACTACTAGCTCCTACAATGAGCAGTTCTTC; CDR3 protein: CASSRTTSSYNEQFF; CDR3 length: 15; D gene: -; J gene: TRBJ2-1; clone size: -; V gene: TRBV2
CDR3 DNA: TGTGCCAGCAGTACGACGACAGGAGCCAATCAGCCCCAGCATTTT; CDR3 protein: CASSTTTGANQPQHF; CDR3 length: 15; D gene: -; J gene: TRBJ1-5; clone size: -; V gene: TRBV2
CDR3 DNA: TGCGCCAGCAGCTCTCTGACAGCACCGGAGCTGTTTTTT; CDR3 protein: CASSSLTAPELFF; CDR3 length: 13; D gene: -; J gene: TRBJ2-2; clone size: -; V gene: TRBV5-1
CDR3 DNA: TGTGCCAGCAGCCAAGGTGGGGGCCAAACTCTCGATAACTATGGCTACACCTTC; CDR3 protein: CASSQGGGQTLDNYGYTF; CDR3 length: 18; D gene: -; J gene: TRBJ1-2; clone size: -; V gene: TRBV4-2
CDR3 DNA: TGTGCCTGGGTGGGGCCAGGGGTGAACACTGAAGCTTTCTTT; CDR3 protein: CAWVGPGVNTEAFF; CDR3 length: 14; D gene: -; J gene: TRBJ1-1; clone size: -; V gene: TRBV30
CDR3 DNA: TGTGCCAGCTCACCAGAGATCACCGGGGAGCTGTTTTTT; CDR3 protein: CASSPEITGELFF; CDR3 length: 13; D gene: -; J gene: TRBJ2-2; clone size: -; V gene: TRBV18
CDR3 DNA: TGTGCCAGCTCACCGTTCGGACAGGGGCTCCAAGAGACCCAGTACTTC; CDR3 protein: CASSPFGQGLQETQYF; CDR3 length: 16; D gene: TRBD1; J gene: TRBJ2-5; clone size: -; V gene: TRBV18
CDR3 DNA: TGTGCCAGCAGTCGTTACTGGGACTCAGATACGCAGTATTTT; CDR3 protein: CASSRYWDSDTQYF; CDR3 length: 14; D gene: -; J gene: TRBJ2-3; clone size: -; V gene: TRBV7-3
CDR3 DNA: TGTGCCAGCAGCCAGGGGGGGAGCAATGAGCAGTTCTTC; CDR3 protein: CASSQGGSNEQFF; CDR3 length: 13; D gene: TRBD2; J gene: TRBJ2-1; clone size: -; V gene: TRBV3-1/TRBV3-2
CDR3 DNA: TGTGCCAGCAGTGATGACCCATTCGGGATTGGAGAGACCCAGTACTTC; CDR3 protein: CASSDDPFGIGETQYF; CDR3 length: 16; D gene: -; J gene: TRBJ2-5; clone size: -; V gene: TRBV25-1
CDR3 DNA: TGTGCCAGCAGCAAAGAACAGGGGAACACTGAAGCTTTCTTT; CDR3 protein: CASSKEQGNTEAFF; CDR3 length: 14; D gene: -; J gene: TRBJ1-1; clone size: -; V gene: TRBV7-9
CDR3 DNA: TGTGCCAGCAGCGAGATACAGGGATTCATTATGGAAAAACTGTTTTTT; CDR3 protein: CASSEIQGFIMEKLFF; CDR3 length: 16; D gene: -; J gene: TRBJ1-4; clone size: -; V gene: TRBV7-8
CDR3 DNA: TGTGCCAGCAGTCAGCTAGCGGGGGGCCCCAAAAACATTCAGTACTTC; CDR3 protein: CASSQLAGGPKNIQYF; CDR3 length: 16; D gene: TRBD2; J gene: TRBJ2-4; clone size: once; V gene: TRBV11-2
CDR3 DNA: TGTGCCAGCAGCGTAGAGGGGACTGAAGCTTTCTTT; CDR3 protein: CASSVEGTEAFF; CDR3 length: 12; D gene: -; J gene: TRBJ1-1; clone size: -; V gene: TRBV9
CDR3 DNA: TGTGCCAGCAGTTGGTTGGCTCTGGAAGCTTTCTTT; CDR3 protein: CASSWLALEAFF; CDR3 length: 12; D gene: -; J gene: TRBJ1-1; clone size: -; V gene: TRBV27
CDR3 DNA: TGTGCCAGCAGTATCAACTTCGGAGCGGACTATGGCTACACCTTC; CDR3 protein: CASSINFGADYGYTF; CDR3 length: 15; D gene: -; J gene: TRBJ1-2; clone size: once; V gene: TRBV27
CDR3 DNA: TGTGCCAGCAGCGACCCGGGACAGGGGCTCGAGGGCGAGCAGTACTTC; CDR3 protein: CASSDPGQGLEGEQYF; CDR3 length: 16; D gene: TRBD1; J gene: TRBJ2-7; clone size: once; V gene: TRBV27
CDR3 DNA: TGTGCTAGCAGTTGGGACAGAAGCTCCTACGAGCAGTACTTC; CDR3 protein: CASSWDRSSYEQYF; CDR3 length: 14; D gene: TRBD1; J gene: TRBJ2-7; clone size: -; V gene: TRBV7-7
CDR3 DNA: TGTGCCAGCTGTCCTTTTGGACAGGGAACGGGGTCCTACAATGAGCAGTTCTTC; CDR3 protein: CASCPFGQGTGSYNEQFF; CDR3 length: 18; D gene: TRBD1; J gene: TRBJ2-1; clone size: few; V gene: TRBV3-1/TRBV3-2
CDR3 DNA: TGTGCCAGCAGGACGACAGGGGGGGAGCAGTACTTC; CDR3 protein: CASRTTGGEQYF; CDR3 length: 12; D gene: TRBD1; J gene: TRBJ2-7; clone size: -; V gene: TRBV12-3/TRBV12-4